This is a list of T cell receptor beta chains from one sample in a study of T cells in narcolepsy. Produced via immunoSEQ multiplex PCR; TCRdb's table is partial and in-frame only. Altogether about 40,000 clones are present, about 91% being singletons, with the ten largest covering approximately 1.2%. Input material: CD45RA- memory CD4+ T cells from PBMCs. The receptor source for this set is a human donor with narcolepsy. Each CDR3 is given with its conserved first and last residue. Size is stated for part of the rows, as once, few or many counts, or as a class when the clone is expanded.

clone_size,v_call,cdr3_aa
.,TRBV2,CASSGQGATGELFF
.,TRBV2,CASRSNPGANVLTF
.,TRBV6-1,CASSQGSGEQYF
medium-sized,TRBV5-1,CASSRVSGVYEQYF
.,TRBV6-1,CASHSGGASYEQYF
.,TRBV7-9,CASSLALIREGSEQFF
.,TRBV11-3,CASSLQASSRGYTF
.,TRBV30,CACRPGANTDTQYF
.,TRBV6-5,CASTPGTRNTGELFF
.,TRBV4-3,CASSHGAGGVNTEAFF
once,TRBV28,CASSLEGQPQHF
.,TRBV10-1,CASSTGQGADEQYF
.,TRBV19,CASSMTSGGTQYF
.,TRBV4-3,CASSQETGAHSGNTIYF
few,TRBV2,CASGLAGGEQYF
.,TRBV2,CASYQGDGTGELFF
.,TRBV7-3,CASSPLGGQGNTDTQYF
.,TRBV6-1,CASSIAAGAYEQYF
.,TRBV2,CASSEARAGGYTF
.,TRBV2,CACRTSVRTGELFF
.,TRBV9,CASSPGQGRVDTQYF
.,TRBV5-6,CASSLAGTGGPSTDTQYF
.,TRBV27,CASSVRDRGNEQFF
.,TRBV7-9,CASSLTGQSGNTIYF
.,TRBV6-6,CASSYRTGAGNTIYF
few,TRBV9,CASSVQLAGTNEQFF
.,TRBV7-2,CASSPGLREQYF
.,TRBV7-3,CASSPHRDTEAFF
.,TRBV5-1,CASSPSGGANEQYF
.,TRBV29-1,CSVGGDGANVLTF
.,TRBV19,CASRTTGARTGELFF
.,TRBV27,CASSLRLAGGSYNEQFF
.,TRBV10-3,CAISGGAGETEAFF
.,TRBV5-4,CASSLQGYTNYGYTF
.,TRBV4-2,CASSQEGGPWGEQFF
.,TRBV14,CASSHLAGSTGTDTQYF
.,TRBV5-6,CASSQGPTRDSPLHF
.,TRBV30,CAWRVPGGRNTEAFF
.,TRBV18,CASSSLGGISTDTQYF
.,TRBV4-2,CASSQDRGSTEAFF
.,TRBV5-1,CASSLDGRTVETQYF
.,TRBV5-4,CASSLDRDGYWAFF
.,TRBV7-2,CASKDRGRINEQFF
.,TRBV7-2,CASSLVGGTSGNEQFF
.,TRBV30,CAWTAAGGRAYEQYF
.,TRBV4-2,CASSQEWQNNQPQHF
.,TRBV7-2,CASTPEGFGTDTQYF
.,TRBV19,CASSSQGGEAFF
.,TRBV28,CASSSPGRGEEKLFF
.,TRBV5-6,CASSLEQGGLGEQYF
few,TRBV2,CASGRTASSYEQYF
.,TRBV19,CASSAPGLAGSGDTQYF
.,TRBV6-6,CASSAGTYQPQHF